The 8 T cell receptor beta chains below were found in one sample sequenced in a study of T cells after posttransplantation cyclophosphamide. TCRdb keeps only in-frame clones here, not all; method: immunoSEQ multiplex PCR. This sample has around 34,000 clones, each found more than once. The sequenced sample was PBMCs. The source of these receptors is a woman aged 45 to 65 in good health and a related stem cell transplant donor.

This chain joins TRBV30 and TRBJ1-2; 7 bases fit TRBD1. The trim removed 3 bases at V and 4 bases at J, leaving 14 bases unmatched. The CDR3 covers 16 residues. Germline V gives CDR1 GTSNPN, CDR2 SVGIG (reference sequence). This CDR3 reads CAWRPRLGGHLYGYTF. The CDR3 coding sequence is TGTGCCTGGAGACCTCGCTTAGGGGGCCATCTCTATGGCTACACCTTC.

This chain uses TRBV12-3 or TRBV12-4 with TRBJ1-5; D ambiguous. Deletions cut 1 base from V and 0 bases from J, with 16 bases between. CDR3 size: 18 residues. In nucleotides, the CDR3 is TGTGCCAGCAGTTTAGTTTGGGCAGCCTCTTATAGCAATCAGCCCCAGCATTTT. This encodes CASSLVWAASYSNQPQHF.

The gene calls are TRBV5-6 and TRBJ2-3, with TRBD2 matching over 9 bases. Germline V CDR1 and CDR2: SGHDT, YYEEEE. With V trimmed by 0 bases and J by 2 bases, 10 bases remained unmatched. The CDR3 is made up of 18 amino acids. The CDR3 DNA reads as TGTGCCAGCAGCTTGGCTAGCGGGGACACCCCTCTCACAGATACGCAGTATTTT. This encodes CASSLASGDTPLTDTQYF.

This clone showed up many times. J is TRBJ2-5 and V is TRBV28, with TRBD2 matching over 8 bases. This CDR3 is built from 14 residues. Trimming removed 1 base from V and 4 bases from J; junction bases left unmatched: 2. Germline CDR1 and CDR2: MDHEN and SYDVKM. The CDR3: CASSLSGGRETQYF. The CDR3 nucleotides are TGTGCCAGCAGTTTATCGGGGGGGAGAGAGACCCAGTACTTC. Full variable domain (rest looked up from reference TRBV28 and TRBJ2-5): DVKVTQSSRYLVKRTGEKVFLECVQDMDHENMFWYRQDPGLGLRLIYFSYDVKMKEKGDIPEGYSVSREKKERFSLILESASTNQTSMYLCASSLSGGRETQYFGPGTRLLVL.

Ten or more counts support this clone. The CDR3 nucleotides are TGTGCCAGCAGTTACTCGGTAACAGGGAAGTACGAGCAGTACTTC. This sequence encodes CASSYSVTGKYEQYF. The chain employs TRBV6-6 and TRBJ2-7, with D possibly TRBD1 on 6 matching bases. Looked up from germline, CDR1 is MNHNY and CDR2 is SVGAGI (reference sequence). V lost 0 bases and J 4 bases, leaving 13 bases between the germline ends. This CDR3 contains 15 residues.

In this sample, this clone turned up many times. The genes are TRBV7-9 and TRBJ2-5, with 8 positions matching TRBD2. The CDR3 totals 15 residues. The V segment lost 1 base and the J segment 1 base; nucleotides outside the gene matches: 2. CDR1 SEHNR and CDR2 FQNEAQ come from the germline V gene (reference sequence). CDR3 DNA sequence: TGTGCCAGCAGCTTAGAACTAGCGGCCCAAGAGACCCAGTACTTC. Translated: CASSLELAAQETQYF. The whole variable domain, remainder taken from reference TRBV7-9 and TRBJ2-5, is DTGVSQNPRHKITKRGQNVTFRCDPISEHNRLYWYRQTLGQGPEFLTYFQNEAQLEKSRLLSDRFSAERPKGSFSTLEIQRTEQGDSAMYLCASSLELAAQETQYFGPGTRLLVL.

This clone appeared a few times. J is TRBJ2-7 and V is TRBV9; 7 nucleotides match TRBD2. The CDR3 sequence is 15 residues long. Germline lookup yields CDR1 SGDLS and CDR2 YYNGEE. With 0 bases clipped from V and 0 bases from J, the junction kept 3 bases outside the gene matches. The CDR3 sequence: CASSVAAGVSYEQYF. Here the CDR3 DNA reads TGTGCCAGCAGCGTAGCGGCGGGAGTCTCCTACGAGCAGTACTTC.

This clone was picked up many times. The chain recombines TRBV18 with TRBJ2-4; 8 bases agree with TRBD1. V dropped 2 bases and J dropped 6; count of bases not matched to a gene: 6. This CDR3 contains 15 residues. Germline V gene data show CDR1 as KGHSH and CDR2 as LQKENI. In DNA, the CDR3 is TGTGCCAGCTCACCAAGCGTGACAGGGGTAAACATTCAGTACTTC. It specifies CASSPSVTGVNIQYF.